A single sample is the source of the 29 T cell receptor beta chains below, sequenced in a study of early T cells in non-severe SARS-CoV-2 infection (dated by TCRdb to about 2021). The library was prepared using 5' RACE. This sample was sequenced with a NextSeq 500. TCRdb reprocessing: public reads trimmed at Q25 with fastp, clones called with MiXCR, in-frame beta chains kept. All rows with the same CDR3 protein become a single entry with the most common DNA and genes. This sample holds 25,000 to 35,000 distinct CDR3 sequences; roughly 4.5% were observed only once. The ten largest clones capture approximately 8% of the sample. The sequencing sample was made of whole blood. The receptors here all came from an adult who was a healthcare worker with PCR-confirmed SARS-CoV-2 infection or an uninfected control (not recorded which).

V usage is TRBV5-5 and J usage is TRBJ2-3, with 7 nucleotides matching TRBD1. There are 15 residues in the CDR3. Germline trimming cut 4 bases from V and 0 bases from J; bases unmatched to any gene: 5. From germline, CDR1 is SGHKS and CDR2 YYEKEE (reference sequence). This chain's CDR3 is CASSGGQTSTDTQYF. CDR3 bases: TGTGCCAGCAGCGGGGGACAGACTAGCACAGATACGCAGTATTTT.

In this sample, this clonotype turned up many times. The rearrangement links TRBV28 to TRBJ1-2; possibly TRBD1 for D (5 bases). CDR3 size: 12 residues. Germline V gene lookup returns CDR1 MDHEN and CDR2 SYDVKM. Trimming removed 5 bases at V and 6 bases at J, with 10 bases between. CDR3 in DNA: TGTGCCAGCAGTCGGTTGGGGGATGGCTACACCTTC. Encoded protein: CASSRLGDGYTF.

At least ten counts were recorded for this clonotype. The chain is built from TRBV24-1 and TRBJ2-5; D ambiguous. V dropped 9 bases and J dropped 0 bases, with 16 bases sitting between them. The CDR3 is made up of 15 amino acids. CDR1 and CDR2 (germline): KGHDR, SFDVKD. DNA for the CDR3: TGTGCCACCCCTATCCTCCACCAGTACCAAGAGACCCAGTACTTC. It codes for CATPILHQYQETQYF.

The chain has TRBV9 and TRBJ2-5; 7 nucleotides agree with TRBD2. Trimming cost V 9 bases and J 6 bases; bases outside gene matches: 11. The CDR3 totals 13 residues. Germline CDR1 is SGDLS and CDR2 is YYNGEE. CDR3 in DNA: TGTGCCAACGGATTTGAGCGGGGACAGACCCAGTACTTC. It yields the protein CANGFERGQTQYF. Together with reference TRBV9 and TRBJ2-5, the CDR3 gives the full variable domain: DSGVTQTPKHLITATGQRVTLRCSPRSGDLSVYWYQQSLDQGLQFLIQYYNGEERAKGNILERFSAQQFPDLHSELNLSSLELGDSALYFCANGFERGQTQYFGPGTRLLVL.

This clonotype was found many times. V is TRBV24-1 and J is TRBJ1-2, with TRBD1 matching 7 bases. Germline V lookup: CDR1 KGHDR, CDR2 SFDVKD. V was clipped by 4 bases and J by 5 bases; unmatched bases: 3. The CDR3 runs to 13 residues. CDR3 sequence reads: CATSDHRGYGYTF. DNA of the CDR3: TGTGCCACCAGTGACCACAGGGGTTATGGCTACACCTTC.

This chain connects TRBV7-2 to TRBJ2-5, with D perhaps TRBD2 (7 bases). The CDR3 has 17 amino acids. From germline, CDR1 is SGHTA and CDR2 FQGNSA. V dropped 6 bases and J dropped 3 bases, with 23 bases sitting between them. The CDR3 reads CASRPPGGRSREETQYF. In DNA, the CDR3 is TGTGCCAGCAGACCTCCGGGGGGCCGTAGCCGGGAAGAGACCCAGTACTTC.

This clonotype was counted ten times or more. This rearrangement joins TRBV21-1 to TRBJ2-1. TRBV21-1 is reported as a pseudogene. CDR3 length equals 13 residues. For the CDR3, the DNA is TGTGCCAGCAGCATGGGATTCTACAATGAGCAGTTCTTC. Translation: CASSMGFYNEQFF.

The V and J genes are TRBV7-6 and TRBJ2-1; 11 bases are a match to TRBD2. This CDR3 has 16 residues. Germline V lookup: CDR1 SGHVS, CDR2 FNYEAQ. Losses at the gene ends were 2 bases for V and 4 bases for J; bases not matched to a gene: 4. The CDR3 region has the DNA TGTGCCAGCAGCTTATACTCTAGCGGGGGGTACAATGAGCAGTTCTTC. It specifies CASSLYSSGGYNEQFF.

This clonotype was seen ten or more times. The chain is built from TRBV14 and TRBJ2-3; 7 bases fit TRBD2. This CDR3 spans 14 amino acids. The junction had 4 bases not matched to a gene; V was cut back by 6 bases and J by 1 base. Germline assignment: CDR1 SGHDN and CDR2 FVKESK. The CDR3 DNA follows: TGTGCCAGCAGTCTAAGCGGGGGCACAGATACGCAGTATTTT. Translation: CASSLSGGTDTQYF.

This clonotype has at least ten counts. The DNA of the CDR3 is TGTGCCAGCAGCTTATCAGGGGTGGAACGCACTGAAGCTTTCTTT. It yields the protein CASSLSGVERTEAFF. This chain joins TRBV5-5 and TRBJ1-1; tentative D call: TRBD1 (6 bases). V gave up 2 bases and J gave up 4 bases, with 15 bases separating them. The germline V gene encodes CDR1 SGHKS and CDR2 YYEKEE (reference sequence). The length of the CDR3 is 15 residues.

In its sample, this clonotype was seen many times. The CDR3 bases are TGTGCCAGCAGGGAACACGACAGGACCGGGGAGCTGTTTTTT. Its protein is CASREHDRTGELFF. This chain uses TRBV6-1 with TRBJ2-2, with D perhaps TRBD1 (6 bases). V lost 6 bases and J 5 bases, leaving 13 bases between the germline ends. This CDR3 has 14 amino acids. CDR1 MNHNS and CDR2 SASEGT come from the germline V gene.

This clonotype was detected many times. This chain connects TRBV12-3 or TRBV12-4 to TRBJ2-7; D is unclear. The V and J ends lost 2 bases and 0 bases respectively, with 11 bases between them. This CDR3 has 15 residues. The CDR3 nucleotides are TGTGCCAGCAGTTTAAGCCGGTCCCTCTCCTACGAGCAGTACTTC. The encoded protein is CASSLSRSLSYEQYF.

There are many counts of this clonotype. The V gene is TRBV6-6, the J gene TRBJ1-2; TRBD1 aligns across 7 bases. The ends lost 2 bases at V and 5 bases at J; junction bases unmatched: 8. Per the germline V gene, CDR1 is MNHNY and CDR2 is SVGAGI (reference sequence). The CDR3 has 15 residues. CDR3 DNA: TGTGCCAGCAGTTACATCGGACAGGATACTTATGGCTACACCTTC. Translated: CASSYIGQDTYGYTF.

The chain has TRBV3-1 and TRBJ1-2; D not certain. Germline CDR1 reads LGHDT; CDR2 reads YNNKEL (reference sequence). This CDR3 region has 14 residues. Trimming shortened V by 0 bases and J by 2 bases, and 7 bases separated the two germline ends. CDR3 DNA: TGTGCCAGCAGCCAAGAGCCAGAAAACTATGGCTACACCTTC. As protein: CASSQEPENYGYTF. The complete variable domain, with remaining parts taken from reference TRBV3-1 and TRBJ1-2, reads DTAVSQTPKYLVTQMGNDKSIKCEQNLGHDTMYWYKQDSKKFLKIMFSYNNKELIINETVPNRFSPKSPDKAHLNLHINSLELGDSAVYFCASSQEPENYGYTFGSGTRLTVV.

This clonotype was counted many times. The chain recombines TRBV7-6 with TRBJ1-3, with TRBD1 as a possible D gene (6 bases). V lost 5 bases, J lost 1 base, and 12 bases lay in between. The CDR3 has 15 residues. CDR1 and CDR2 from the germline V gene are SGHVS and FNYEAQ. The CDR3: CASSKDQGSGNTIYF. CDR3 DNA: TGTGCCAGCAGCAAGGATCAGGGGTCTGGAAACACCATATATTTT.

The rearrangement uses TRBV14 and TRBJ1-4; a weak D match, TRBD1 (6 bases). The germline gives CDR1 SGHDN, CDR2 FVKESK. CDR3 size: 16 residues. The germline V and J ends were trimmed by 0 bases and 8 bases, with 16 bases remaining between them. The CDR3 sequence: CASSQDHREVEEKLFF. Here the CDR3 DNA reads TGTGCCAGCAGCCAAGATCACAGGGAGGTAGAGGAAAAACTGTTTTTT.

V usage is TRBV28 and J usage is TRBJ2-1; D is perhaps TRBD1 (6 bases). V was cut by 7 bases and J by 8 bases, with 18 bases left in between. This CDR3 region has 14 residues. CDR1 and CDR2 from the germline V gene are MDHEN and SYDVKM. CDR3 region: CASTPPQGFYEQFF. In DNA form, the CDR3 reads TGTGCCAGCACCCCGCCACAGGGATTCTATGAGCAGTTCTTC.

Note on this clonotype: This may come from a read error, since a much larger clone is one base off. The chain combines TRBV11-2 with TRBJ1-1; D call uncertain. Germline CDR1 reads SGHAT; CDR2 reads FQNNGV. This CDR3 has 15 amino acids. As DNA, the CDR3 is TGTGCCAGCAGCTTAGCTGGAGGGAGGAACACTGAAGCTTACTTT. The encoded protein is CASSLAGGRNTEAYF. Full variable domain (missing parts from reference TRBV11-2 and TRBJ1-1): EAGVAQSPRYKIIEKRQSVAFWCNPISGHATLYWYQQILGQGPKLLIQFQNNGVVDDSQLPKDRFSAERLKGVDSTLKIQPAKLEDSAVYLCASSLAGGRNTEAYFGQGTRLTVV.

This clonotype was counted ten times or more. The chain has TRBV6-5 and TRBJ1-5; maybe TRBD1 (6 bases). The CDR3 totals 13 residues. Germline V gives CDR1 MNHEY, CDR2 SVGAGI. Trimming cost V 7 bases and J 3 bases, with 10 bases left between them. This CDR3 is CASTLGANQPQHF. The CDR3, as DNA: TGTGCCAGCACCCTGGGGGCCAATCAGCCCCAGCATTTT.

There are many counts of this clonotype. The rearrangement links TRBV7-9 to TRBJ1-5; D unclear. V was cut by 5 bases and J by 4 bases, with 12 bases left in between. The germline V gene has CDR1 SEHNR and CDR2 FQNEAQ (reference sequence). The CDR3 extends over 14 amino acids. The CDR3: CASSTDGFNQPQHF. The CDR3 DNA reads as TGTGCCAGCAGCACGGACGGGTTTAATCAGCCCCAGCATTTT.

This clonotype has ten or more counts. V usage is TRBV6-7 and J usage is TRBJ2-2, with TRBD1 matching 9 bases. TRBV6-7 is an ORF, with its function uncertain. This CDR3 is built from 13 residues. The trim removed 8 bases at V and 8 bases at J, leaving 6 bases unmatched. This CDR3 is CASQDRGSGELFF. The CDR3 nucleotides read TGTGCCAGCCAGGACAGGGGTTCAGGGGAGCTGTTTTTT.

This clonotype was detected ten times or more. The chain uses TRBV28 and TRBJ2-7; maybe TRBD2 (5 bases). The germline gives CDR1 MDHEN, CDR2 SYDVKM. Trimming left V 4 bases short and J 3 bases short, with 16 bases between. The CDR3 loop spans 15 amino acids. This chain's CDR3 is CASSSSGIILYEQYF. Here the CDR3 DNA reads TGTGCCAGCAGTTCTTCCGGGATTATACTCTACGAGCAGTACTTC.

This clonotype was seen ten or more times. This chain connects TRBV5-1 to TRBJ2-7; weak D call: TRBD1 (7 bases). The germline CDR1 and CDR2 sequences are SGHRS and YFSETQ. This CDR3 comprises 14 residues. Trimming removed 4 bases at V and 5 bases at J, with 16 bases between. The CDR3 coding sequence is TGCGCCAGCAGCGTAAGACAGGGAGGTGACGAGCAGTACTTC. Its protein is CASSVRQGGDEQYF.

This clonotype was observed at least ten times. CDR3: CASSYSAGRVSYEQYF. CDR3 coding DNA: TGTGCCAGCAGTTACTCTGCTGGGCGGGTCTCCTACGAGCAGTACTTC. The J gene is TRBJ2-7, the V gene TRBV6-5; maybe TRBD2 (5 bases). The V end was cut by 0 bases, the J end by 0 bases, with 12 bases between. Germline assignment: CDR1 MNHEY and CDR2 SVGAGI. This CDR3 region has 16 residues.

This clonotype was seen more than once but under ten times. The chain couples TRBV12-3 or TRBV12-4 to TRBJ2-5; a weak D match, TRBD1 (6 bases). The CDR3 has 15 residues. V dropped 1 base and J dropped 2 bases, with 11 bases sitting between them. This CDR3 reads CASSLGQVPQETQYF. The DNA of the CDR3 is TGTGCCAGCAGTTTAGGACAGGTCCCACAAGAGACCCAGTACTTC.

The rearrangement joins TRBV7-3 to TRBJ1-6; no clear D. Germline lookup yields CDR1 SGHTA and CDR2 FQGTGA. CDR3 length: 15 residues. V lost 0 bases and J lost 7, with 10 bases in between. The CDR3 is CASSLTGPLNSPLHF. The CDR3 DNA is TGTGCCAGCAGCTTAACCGGCCCGTTGAATTCACCCCTCCACTTT. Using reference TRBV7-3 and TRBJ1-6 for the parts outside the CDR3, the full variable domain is GAGVSQTPSNKVTEKGKYVELRCDPISGHTALYWYRQSLGQGPEFLIYFQGTGAADDSGLPNDRFFAVRPEGSVSTLKIQRTERGDSAVYLCASSLTGPLNSPLHFGNGTRLTVT.

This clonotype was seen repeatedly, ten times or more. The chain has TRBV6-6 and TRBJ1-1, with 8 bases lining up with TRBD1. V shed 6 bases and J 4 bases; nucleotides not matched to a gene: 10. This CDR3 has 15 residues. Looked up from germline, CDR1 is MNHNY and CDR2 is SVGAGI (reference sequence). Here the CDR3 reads CASRGPRGRVTEAFF. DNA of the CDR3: TGTGCCAGCAGGGGTCCCAGGGGGCGCGTCACTGAAGCTTTCTTT.

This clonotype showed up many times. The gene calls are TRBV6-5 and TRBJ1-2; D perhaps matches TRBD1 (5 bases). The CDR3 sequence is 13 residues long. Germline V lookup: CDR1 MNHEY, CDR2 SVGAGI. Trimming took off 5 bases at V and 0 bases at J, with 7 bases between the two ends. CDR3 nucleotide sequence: TGTGCCAGCAGTCAACAGGCTAACTATGGCTACACCTTC. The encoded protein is CASSQQANYGYTF.

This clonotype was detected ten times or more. Here the CDR3 DNA reads TGTGCCAGCAGTTTAAGGGGTGGCAATCAGCCCCAGCATTTT. Translating gives CASSLRGGNQPQHF. The chain joins TRBV27 to TRBJ1-5; D is possibly TRBD1 (5 bases). This CDR3 is 14 amino acids long. CDR1 is MNHEY and CDR2 is SMNVEV in the germline V gene (reference sequence). Trimming removed 2 bases at V and 2 bases at J, with 7 bases between.